This T cell receptor (beta chain) was recovered during a study of T cells in Graves' hyperthyroidism and ophthalmopathy. This clonotype was observed many times. Enrolled ophthalmopathy patients presented with a Clinical Activity Score of at least 3, a NOSPECS grade of at least 4, and disease duration under 3 months. V lost 3 bases to trimming and J lost 7 bases, with 31 bases between them. The CDR3 contains 20 residues. CDR1 MNHNS and CDR2 SASEGT come from the germline V gene. Researchers amplified the TCR beta CDR3 regions from RNA transcripts. HTBI primers were the set used in a first-round RT-PCR of the TCR CDR3. TCRdb reprocessed the multiplex PCR reads via MiXCR and lists one record per CDR3 protein. The data contain around 600,000 distinct CDR3 sequences, 14% of them singletons.

Sample: blood. This chain connects TRBV6-1 to TRBJ2-1; tentative D call: TRBD1 (6 bases). The TCR comes from a woman aged 18-35 years with Graves' ophthalmopathy. CDR3 bases: TGTGCCAGCAGTGAGGGGCGAAGCTTCGGGACAAACAACCAGGGGAATGAGCAGTTCTTC. Amino acids: CASSEGRSFGTNNQGNEQFF.